This T cell receptor beta chain emerged from a study of T cell changes during pregnancy in multiple sclerosis. The CDR3 runs 15 residues. After removal of 5 bases from V and 4 bases from J, the junction contained 4 bases not matched to a gene. Per the germline V gene, CDR1 is SNHLY and CDR2 is FYNNEI. Data came from immunoSEQ multiplex PCR; TCRdb stores just in-frame clones and leaves some out. The sample has over 85,000 clones, approximately 90% seen once; the top ten hold approximately 0.8%. The rearrangement joins TRBV2 to TRBJ1-4, with TRBD1 matching over 10 bases. The receptor comes from a female donor in good health, enrolled as a control in a pregnancy study. The sequencing used peripheral blood, collected in the second trimester of pregnancy. The CDR3 loop is CASSLRTGGNEKLFF. The CDR3 DNA reads as TGTGCCAGCAGTTTGCGGACAGGGGGTAATGAAAAACTGTTTTTT.